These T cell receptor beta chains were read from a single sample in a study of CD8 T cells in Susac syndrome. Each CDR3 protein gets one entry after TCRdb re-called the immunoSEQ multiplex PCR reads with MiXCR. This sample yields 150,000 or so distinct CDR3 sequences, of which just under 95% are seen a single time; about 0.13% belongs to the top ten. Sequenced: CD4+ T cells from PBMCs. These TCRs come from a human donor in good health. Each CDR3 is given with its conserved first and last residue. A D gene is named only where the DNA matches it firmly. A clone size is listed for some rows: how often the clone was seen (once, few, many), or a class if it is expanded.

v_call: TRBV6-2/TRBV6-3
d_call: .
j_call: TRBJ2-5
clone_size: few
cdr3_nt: TGTGCCAGCAGTTCTCGTCAAGAGACCCAGTACTTC
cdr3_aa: CASSSRQETQYF

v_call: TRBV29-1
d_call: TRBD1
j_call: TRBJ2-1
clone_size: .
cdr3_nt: TGCAGCGTTGCCGGGACAGGGGATATGAGACGCTCCTACAATGAGCAGTTCTTC
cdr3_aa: CSVAGTGDMRRSYNEQFF

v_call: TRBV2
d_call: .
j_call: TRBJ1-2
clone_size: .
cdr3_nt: TGTGCCAGCAGTGACAGGACGGCTAACTATGGCTACACCTTC
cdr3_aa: CASSDRTANYGYTF

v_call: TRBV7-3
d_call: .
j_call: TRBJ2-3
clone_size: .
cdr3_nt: TGTGCCAGCAGCCAAAGAGGAAGGGGAACAGATACGCAGTATTTT
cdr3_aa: CASSQRGRGTDTQYF

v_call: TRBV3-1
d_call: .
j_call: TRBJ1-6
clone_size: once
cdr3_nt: TGTGCCAGCACCAGGGAGGGTTCAGGCTTAGGATCACCCCTCCACTTT
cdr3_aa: CASTREGSGLGSPLHF

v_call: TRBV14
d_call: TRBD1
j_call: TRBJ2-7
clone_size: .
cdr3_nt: TGTGCCAGCACCGGGACAGGGCTCGTCGAGCAGTACTTC
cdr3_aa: CASTGTGLVEQYF

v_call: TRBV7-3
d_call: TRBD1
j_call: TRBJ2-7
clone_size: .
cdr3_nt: TGTGCCAGCAGCCCGGACAGGGAATCCGAGCAGTACTTC
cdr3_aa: CASSPDRESEQYF

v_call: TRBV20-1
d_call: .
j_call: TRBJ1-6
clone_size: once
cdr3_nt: TGCAGTGCTAGAAACCCGTTGAGCTCCTATAATTCACCCCTCCACTTT
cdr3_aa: CSARNPLSSYNSPLHF

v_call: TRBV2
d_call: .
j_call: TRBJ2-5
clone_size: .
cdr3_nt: TGTGCCAGCAGTGGAGGGACTGGAGAGACCCAGTACTTC
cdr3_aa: CASSGGTGETQYF

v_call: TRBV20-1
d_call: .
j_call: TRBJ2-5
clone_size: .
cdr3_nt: TGCAGTGCTAGAGGGGGGGACTCGTACCAAGAGACCCAGTACTTC
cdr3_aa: CSARGGDSYQETQYF

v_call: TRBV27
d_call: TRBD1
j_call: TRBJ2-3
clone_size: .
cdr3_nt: TGTGCCAGCAACCGACAGGGAAGAGATACGCAGTATTTT
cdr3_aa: CASNRQGRDTQYF

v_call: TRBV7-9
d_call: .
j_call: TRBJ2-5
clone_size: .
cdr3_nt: TGTGCCAGCGAAACCGGGACGAACCAAGAGACCCAGTACTTC
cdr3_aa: CASETGTNQETQYF

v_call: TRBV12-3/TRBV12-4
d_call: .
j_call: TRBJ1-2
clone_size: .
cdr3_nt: TGTGCCAGCAGTTTGCTGGACACCTATGGCTACACCTTC
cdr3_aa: CASSLLDTYGYTF

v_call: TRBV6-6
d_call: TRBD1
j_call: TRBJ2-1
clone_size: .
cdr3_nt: TGTGCCAGCAGTCCACCCAACACACAGGGGCGGGAGCAGTTCTTC
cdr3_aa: CASSPPNTQGREQFF

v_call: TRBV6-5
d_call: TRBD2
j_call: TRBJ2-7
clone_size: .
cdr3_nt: TGTGCCAGCAAGCGGGGTCAGGTCTCCTACGAGCAGTACTTC
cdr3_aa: CASKRGQVSYEQYF

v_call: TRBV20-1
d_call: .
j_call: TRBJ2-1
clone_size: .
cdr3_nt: TGCAGTGCTAGCCTTAGGACGGTGCAGTTCTTC
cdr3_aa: CSASLRTVQFF

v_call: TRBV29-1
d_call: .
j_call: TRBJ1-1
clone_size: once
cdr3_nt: TGCAGCGTTGAAAGGCAGGCGAACACTGAAGCTTTCTTT
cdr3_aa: CSVERQANTEAFF

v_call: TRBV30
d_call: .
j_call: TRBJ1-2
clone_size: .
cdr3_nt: TGTGCTGCGCAAAGTCAGGGAGGTGGTGGCTACACCTTC
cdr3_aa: CAAQSQGGGGYTF

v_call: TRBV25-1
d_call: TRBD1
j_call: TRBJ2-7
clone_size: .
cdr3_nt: TGTGCCAGCAGTGATATGGACAGGGGGTCCTACAAGCAGTACTTC
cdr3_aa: CASSDMDRGSYKQYF

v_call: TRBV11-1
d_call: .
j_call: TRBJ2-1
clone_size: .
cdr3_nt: TGTGCCAGCAGCTTAGTTTCCATCCGTCGGGCATCTTTAAATTATAGCTCCTACAATGAGCAGTTCTTC
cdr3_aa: CASSLVSIRRASLNYSSYNEQFF

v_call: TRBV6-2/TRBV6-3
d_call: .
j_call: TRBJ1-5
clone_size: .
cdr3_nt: TGTGCCAGCGCAGACAGAGGCAATCAGCCCCAGCATTTT
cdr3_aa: CASADRGNQPQHF

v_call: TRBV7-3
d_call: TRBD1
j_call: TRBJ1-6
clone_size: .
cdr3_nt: TGTGCCAGCAGCTCCGGACAGGGGGTCTCACCCCTCCACTTT
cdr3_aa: CASSSGQGVSPLHF

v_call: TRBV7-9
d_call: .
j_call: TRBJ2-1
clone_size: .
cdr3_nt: TGTGCCAGCAGCTTAGAGGTCAGGGTTAATGAGCAGTTCTTC
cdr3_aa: CASSLEVRVNEQFF

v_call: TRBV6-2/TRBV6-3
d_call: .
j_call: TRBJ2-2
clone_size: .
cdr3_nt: TGTGCCAGCAGCTCCACCGGGGAGCTGTTTTTT
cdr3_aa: CASSSTGELFF

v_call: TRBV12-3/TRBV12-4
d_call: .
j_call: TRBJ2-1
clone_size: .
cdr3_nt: TGTGCCAGCAGGGCCCCGACGGGTTCCTACAATGAGCAGTTCTTC
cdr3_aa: CASRAPTGSYNEQFF

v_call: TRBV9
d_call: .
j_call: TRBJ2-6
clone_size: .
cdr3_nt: TGTGCCAGCAGCGTCGGCAACTCTGGGGCCAACGTCCTGACTTTC
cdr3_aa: CASSVGNSGANVLTF

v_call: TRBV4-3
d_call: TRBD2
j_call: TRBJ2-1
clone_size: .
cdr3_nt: TGCGCCAGCAGCCAAGTCGGGGGGAATGAGCAGTTCTTC
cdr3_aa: CASSQVGGNEQFF

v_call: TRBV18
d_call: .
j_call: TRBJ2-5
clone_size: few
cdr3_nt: TGTGCCAGCTCACCACCAGGTGCCCAAGAGACCCAGTACTTC
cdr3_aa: CASSPPGAQETQYF

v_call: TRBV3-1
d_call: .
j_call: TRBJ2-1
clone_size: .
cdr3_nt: TGTGCCAGCAGCCAGGGCCCATACAATGAGCAGTTCTTC
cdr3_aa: CASSQGPYNEQFF

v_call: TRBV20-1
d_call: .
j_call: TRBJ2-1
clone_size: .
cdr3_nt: TGCAGTGCTAGTAACGCCGGACTACTCATCTACAATGAGCAGTTCTTC
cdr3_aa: CSASNAGLLIYNEQFF